This T cell receptor beta chain was sequenced in a study of blood T cell repertoires in COVID-19. TCRdb's copy holds only in-frame clones and misses some; the assay was immunoSEQ multiplex PCR. This table holds roughly 330,000 clones, 80% to 90% found once. V shed 4 bases and J shed 1 base, with 14 bases lying between them. The V gene's germline CDR1 is SGHRS and CDR2 YFSETQ. The CDR3 runs 15 residues. This chain joins TRBV5-1 and TRBJ1-1; D perhaps matches TRBD1 (6 bases). The TCR originated in a woman aged 25 to 39 who had recovered from COVID-19. Sequencing used PBMCs or T cells enriched from blood (not recorded which). The CDR3 bases are TGCGCCAGCAGCGCTGAACAGGGCGGGAACACTGAAGCTTTCTTT. It encodes CASSAEQGGNTEAFF. The entire variable domain, with the rest obtained from reference TRBV5-1 and TRBJ1-1, is as follows: KAGVTQTPRYLIKTRGQQVTLSCSPISGHRSVSWYQQTPGQGLQFLFEYFSETQRNKGNFPGRFSGRQFSNSRSEMNVSTLELGDSALYLCASSAEQGGNTEAFFGQGTRLTVV.